These T cell receptor beta chains were read from a single sample in a study of identical twins. TCRdb re-analysed the 5' RACE reads in MiXCR, keeping a single row per CDR3 protein. This table holds 400,000 to 500,000 distinct CDR3 sequences, around 20% found once. Input material: naive T cells sorted from blood. These receptors were collected from a man aged 45 to 65 in good health. The CDR3 runs from the conserved cysteine through the conserved F or W. The order of the fields is clone size, J gene, V gene, D gene, CDR3 protein, CDR3 DNA. The D gene is left open where the match is weak. Clone size is not always given. Where it is, it says once, few, many or a class for expanded clones.

size: few
J: TRBJ2-5
V: TRBV7-6
D: TRBD2
CDR3: CASSHWTSGDQETQYF
DNA: TGTGCCAGCAGCCATTGGACTAGCGGGGACCAAGAGACCCAGTACTTC

size: NA
J: TRBJ1-2
V: TRBV25-1
D: NA
CDR3: CASSAFRGDYGYTF
DNA: TGTGCCAGCAGTGCTTTCCGGGGGGACTATGGCTACACCTTC

size: NA
J: TRBJ2-7
V: TRBV18
D: TRBD2
CDR3: CASSQLIVTSGSYEQYF
DNA: TGTGCCAGCTCACAACTCATTGTCACTAGCGGGAGCTACGAGCAGTACTTC

size: few
J: TRBJ2-7
V: TRBV12-3/TRBV12-4
D: TRBD1
CDR3: CASSNRKLQGSLHEQYF
DNA: TGTGCCAGCAGCAACCGTAAGTTACAGGGGAGTCTACACGAGCAGTACTTC

size: many
J: TRBJ2-3
V: TRBV5-1
D: TRBD1
CDR3: CASSLATTGGTDTQYF
DNA: TGCGCCAGCAGCTTGGCGACGACAGGGGGCACAGATACGCAGTATTTT

size: few
J: TRBJ2-1
V: TRBV10-3
D: TRBD2
CDR3: CAISGGPGPQRGSTYNEQFF
DNA: TGTGCCATCAGTGGAGGTCCGGGACCGCAGCGGGGGAGCACCTACAATGAGCAGTTCTTC

size: few
J: TRBJ2-3
V: TRBV7-2
D: NA
CDR3: CASSLAKGYGDTQYF
DNA: TGTGCCAGCAGCTTAGCCAAAGGGTATGGCGATACGCAGTATTTT

size: NA
J: TRBJ2-5
V: TRBV15
D: NA
CDR3: CATSSTGYGFQETQYF
DNA: TGTGCCACCAGCAGTACAGGGTACGGCTTTCAAGAGACCCAGTACTTC

size: NA
J: TRBJ2-2
V: TRBV6-5
D: NA
CDR3: CASSSRAGELFF
DNA: TGTGCCAGCAGTTCCCGTGCGGGGGAGCTGTTTTTT

size: few
J: TRBJ2-1
V: TRBV20-1
D: TRBD2
CDR3: CSARDPTSGFTYNEQFF
DNA: TGCAGTGCTAGAGACCCGACTAGCGGATTTACCTACAATGAGCAGTTCTTC

size: few
J: TRBJ1-4
V: TRBV12-3/TRBV12-4
D: TRBD1
CDR3: CASSRTGLNEKLFF
DNA: TGTGCCAGCAGTCGGACAGGGCTTAATGAAAAACTGTTTTTT

size: NA
J: TRBJ2-7
V: TRBV11-2
D: TRBD1
CDR3: CASSYGRTGGYEQYF
DNA: TGTGCCAGCAGCTACGGCAGGACAGGGGGCTACGAGCAGTACTTC

size: few
J: TRBJ2-1
V: TRBV16
D: NA
CDR3: CASSQQGSSRFF
DNA: TGTGCCAGCAGCCAACAGGGTAGCTCGCGGTTCTTC

size: few
J: TRBJ1-5
V: TRBV6-1
D: NA
CDR3: CASSEVQGGQPQHF
DNA: TGTGCCAGCAGTGAAGTACAGGGAGGTCAGCCCCAGCATTTT

size: NA
J: TRBJ1-4
V: TRBV3-1
D: NA
CDR3: CASSQDPGGREKLFF
DNA: TGTGCCAGCAGCCAAGATCCGGGGGGTCGAGAAAAACTGTTTTTT

size: few
J: TRBJ1-1
V: TRBV29-1
D: NA
CDR3: CSVAGVEAFF
DNA: TGCAGCGTTGCTGGAGTTGAAGCTTTCTTT

size: many
J: TRBJ2-7
V: TRBV27
D: NA
CDR3: CASSLAPLFEQYF
DNA: TGTGCCAGCAGTTTAGCCCCTCTGTTCGAGCAGTACTTC

size: NA
J: TRBJ2-7
V: TRBV11-1
D: NA
CDR3: CASSPSGGRVHEQYF
DNA: TGTGCCAGCAGCCCTTCCGGGGGGCGCGTACACGAGCAGTACTTC

size: many
J: TRBJ1-4
V: TRBV7-9
D: NA
CDR3: CASSFQGGNEKLFF
DNA: TGTGCCAGCAGCTTTCAGGGCGGGAATGAAAAACTGTTTTTT

size: NA
J: TRBJ2-3
V: TRBV10-3
D: TRBD2
CDR3: CAISAGIAGGPTDTQYF
DNA: TGTGCCATCAGCGCTGGAATAGCGGGGGGGCCCACAGATACGCAGTATTTT

size: many
J: TRBJ2-7
V: TRBV5-1
D: TRBD1
CDR3: CASSWTGNEQYF
DNA: TGCGCCAGCAGCTGGACAGGGAACGAGCAGTACTTC

size: many
J: TRBJ2-1
V: TRBV7-9
D: TRBD2
CDR3: CASSRWAGRALNEQFF
DNA: TGTGCCAGCAGCCGCTGGGCGGGGAGGGCCCTCAATGAGCAGTTCTTC

size: many
J: TRBJ2-7
V: TRBV5-1
D: NA
CDR3: CASSQWGFSYEQYF
DNA: TGCGCCAGCAGCCAATGGGGGTTCTCCTACGAGCAGTACTTC

size: NA
J: TRBJ1-1
V: TRBV12-3/TRBV12-4
D: NA
CDR3: CASVGLNTEAFF
DNA: TGTGCCAGCGTGGGATTGAACACTGAAGCTTTCTTT

size: few
J: TRBJ2-2
V: TRBV28
D: NA
CDR3: CASSLSRIGSSPVELFF
DNA: TGTGCCAGCAGTTTAAGTAGGATAGGATCGAGCCCGGTGGAGCTGTTTTTT

size: NA
J: TRBJ2-1
V: TRBV4-3
D: NA
CDR3: CASSQADIAIYNEQFF
DNA: TGCGCCAGCAGCCAAGCGGACATAGCGATCTACAATGAGCAGTTCTTC

size: many
J: TRBJ1-1
V: TRBV12-3/TRBV12-4
D: NA
CDR3: CASKRGHTEAFF
DNA: TGTGCCAGCAAGCGGGGGCATACTGAAGCTTTCTTT

size: NA
J: TRBJ2-7
V: TRBV11-2
D: TRBD1
CDR3: CASSEVQPRDRGIPPYEQYF
DNA: TGTGCCAGCAGCGAAGTCCAGCCGAGAGACAGGGGTATCCCTCCCTACGAGCAGTACTTC

size: many
J: TRBJ2-2
V: TRBV20-1
D: NA
CDR3: CSARTVNTGELFF
DNA: TGCAGTGCTCGGACAGTGAACACCGGGGAGCTGTTTTTT

size: many
J: TRBJ1-1
V: TRBV7-3
D: NA
CDR3: CASSLTGSRGAEAFF
DNA: TGTGCCAGCAGCTTAACGGGGTCCAGAGGCGCTGAAGCTTTCTTT

size: NA
J: TRBJ1-2
V: TRBV6-4
D: NA
CDR3: CASSPETSYGYTF
DNA: TGTGCCAGCAGCCCCGAAACGTCCTATGGCTACACCTTC

size: few
J: TRBJ1-5
V: TRBV5-1
D: TRBD1
CDR3: CASSPTGDTQPQHF
DNA: TGCGCCAGCAGTCCCACAGGGGACACGCAGCCCCAGCATTTT

size: NA
J: TRBJ2-3
V: TRBV2
D: NA
CDR3: CASSVWTAFTDTQYF
DNA: TGTGCCAGCAGTGTTTGGACAGCCTTCACAGATACGCAGTATTTT

size: NA
J: TRBJ2-2
V: TRBV10-3
D: NA
CDR3: CAISESWNTGELFF
DNA: TGTGCCATCAGTGAGTCGTGGAACACCGGGGAGCTGTTTTTT

size: many
J: TRBJ2-3
V: TRBV3-1
D: NA
CDR3: CASSQGETGTDTQYF
DNA: TGTGCCAGCAGCCAAGGGGAGACAGGCACAGATACGCAGTATTTT

size: many
J: TRBJ2-7
V: TRBV5-1
D: NA
CDR3: CASSLSSGISYEQYF
DNA: TGCGCCAGCAGCTTGTCCTCAGGGATCTCCTACGAGCAGTACTTC

size: NA
J: TRBJ1-3
V: TRBV25-1
D: NA
CDR3: CASSVTDSGNTIYF
DNA: TGTGCCAGCAGTGTGACGGACTCTGGAAACACCATATATTTT

size: many
J: TRBJ1-1
V: TRBV5-1
D: NA
CDR3: CASSLEGNTEAFF
DNA: TGTGCCAGCAGTTTAGAAGGAAACACTGAAGCTTTCTTT

size: many
J: TRBJ2-2
V: TRBV6-2/TRBV6-3
D: TRBD2
CDR3: CASSYFTSGSERELFF
DNA: TGTGCCAGCAGTTACTTTACTAGCGGGAGCGAAAGGGAGCTGTTTTTT

size: NA
J: TRBJ2-7
V: TRBV29-1
D: TRBD2
CDR3: CSVNLGGEQYF
DNA: TGCAGCGTCAACCTGGGGGGGGAGCAGTACTTC

size: many
J: TRBJ2-2
V: TRBV5-5
D: NA
CDR3: CASSLGAAGSGELFF
DNA: TGTGCCAGCAGCTTGGGGGCCGCCGGATCCGGGGAGCTGTTTTTT

size: NA
J: TRBJ2-3
V: TRBV27
D: NA
CDR3: CASSFAGTGADTQYF
DNA: TGTGCCAGCAGTTTCGCGGGAACAGGGGCAGATACGCAGTATTTT

size: many
J: TRBJ2-1
V: TRBV5-1
D: TRBD2
CDR3: CASSPPGLALGDEQFF
DNA: TGCGCCAGCAGCCCCCCGGGACTAGCCCTTGGCGATGAGCAGTTCTTC

size: many
J: TRBJ2-1
V: TRBV28
D: NA
CDR3: CASSGEADELHYNEQFF
DNA: TGTGCCAGCAGTGGGGAGGCAGATGAGCTACATTACAATGAGCAGTTCTTC

size: NA
J: TRBJ2-5
V: TRBV14
D: NA
CDR3: CASSQTRGEETQYF
DNA: TGTGCCAGCAGCCAAACGAGGGGGGAAGAGACCCAGTACTTC

size: many
J: TRBJ2-7
V: TRBV7-9
D: TRBD1
CDR3: CASSYPGTGYYEQYF
DNA: TGTGCCAGCAGTTACCCCGGGACAGGGTACTACGAGCAGTACTTC

size: many
J: TRBJ1-6
V: TRBV20-1
D: NA
CDR3: CSALNGGQRRKNSPLHF
DNA: TGCAGTGCTCTAAACGGGGGACAACGACGAAAGAATTCACCCCTCCACTTT

size: NA
J: TRBJ1-2
V: TRBV7-9
D: NA
CDR3: CASSPYRESNYGYTF
DNA: TGTGCCAGCAGCCCCTACAGGGAATCTAACTATGGCTACACCTTC

size: few
J: TRBJ1-1
V: TRBV27
D: TRBD1
CDR3: CATKRGHTEAFF
DNA: TGTGCCACCAAGAGGGGGCACACTGAAGCTTTCTTT

size: NA
J: TRBJ2-7
V: TRBV4-3
D: NA
CDR3: CASSQDPRGEQYF
DNA: TGCGCCAGCAGCCAAGATCCCAGGGGCGAGCAGTACTTC

size: few
J: TRBJ2-3
V: TRBV11-2
D: NA
CDR3: CASSSPGLLTDTQYF
DNA: TGTGCCAGCAGCTCTCCGGGACTTCTCACAGATACGCAGTATTTT

size: NA
J: TRBJ2-3
V: TRBV7-2
D: NA
CDR3: CASSRRLPRDTQYF
DNA: TGTGCCAGCAGCAGGAGGCTTCCTCGGGATACGCAGTATTTT

size: many
J: TRBJ2-5
V: TRBV9
D: TRBD2
CDR3: CASSVGTSREETQYF
DNA: TGTGCCAGCAGCGTTGGGACTAGCCGGGAAGAGACCCAGTACTTC

size: few
J: TRBJ2-2
V: TRBV14
D: TRBD1
CDR3: CASSQVTGLSTGELFF
DNA: TGTGCCAGCAGCCAGGTGACAGGGTTGAGCACCGGGGAGCTGTTTTTT

size: many
J: TRBJ1-5
V: TRBV7-8
D: NA
CDR3: CASSLGANSNQPQHF
DNA: TGTGCCAGCAGCTTAGGGGCAAATAGCAATCAGCCCCAGCATTTT

size: NA
J: TRBJ2-7
V: TRBV6-5
D: TRBD1
CDR3: CASSSPGRQGDIVQYF
DNA: TGTGCCAGCAGTTCCCCCGGAAGACAGGGGGATATAGTGCAGTACTTC

size: NA
J: TRBJ1-2
V: TRBV10-3
D: NA
CDR3: CAISDDDFLYVGGYTF
DNA: TGTGCCATCAGTGATGATGACTTCTTATACGTTGGTGGCTACACCTTC

size: many
J: TRBJ2-3
V: TRBV10-3
D: TRBD1
CDR3: CAIAPGQGMVSTDTQYF
DNA: TGTGCCATAGCCCCGGGACAGGGCATGGTGAGCACAGATACGCAGTATTTT